This T cell receptor beta chain was observed in a study of blood T cell repertoires in COVID-19. Study as a whole: Samples came from the United States, Italy and Spain, spanning acute and convalescent COVID-19. T cells, B-cell-depleted T cells, or PBMCs supplied cDNA or gDNA.

Per the original data handling: Amplification of reference gene primers was used by the study to estimate nucleated cell counts. The protocol was immunoSEQ multiplex PCR, while the TCRdb copy is restricted to in-frame clones and leaves out a portion. The DNA gave D and trimming, while V, J and clone size come from that table. The sample has about 190,000 clones, about 77% seen once. Per the germline V gene, CDR1 is LGHNA and CDR2 is YNFKEQ. V was pared by 3 bases and J by 7 bases, with 12 bases between. CDR3 length equals 14 residues. The sample consisted of peripheral blood. The chain couples TRBV4-2 to TRBJ1-4, with D perhaps TRBD1 (5 bases). The receptor's source is a woman older than 75 with active or convalescent COVID-19. The CDR3 loop reads CASSQAGGVEKLFF. CDR3 bases: TGTGCCAGCAGCCAGGCCGGAGGGGTTGAAAAACTGTTTTTT.